The 13 T cell receptor beta chains reported below all come from one sample, sequenced in a study of OX40 agonist ivuxolimab in advanced cancers. Produced via immunoSEQ multiplex PCR; TCRdb's table is partial and in-frame only. The table shows roughly 91,000 clones, with around 90% occurring only once. This sample comprised CD4+ or CD8+ T cells sorted from blood, obtained in a trial of the OX40 agonist ivuxolimab. The receptors originated from an adult with an advanced solid tumor such as melanoma, head and neck, liver or kidney cancer.

V and J are TRBV6-5 and TRBJ1-4, with D possibly being TRBD1 (5 bases). This CDR3 has 15 amino acids. Germline V gene data show CDR1 as MNHEY and CDR2 as SVGAGI. Trimming removed 2 bases at V and 7 bases at J, with 14 bases between. CDR3 bases: TGTGCCAGCAGTTACGGGGGGTCCTCGGCTGAAAAACTGTTTTTT. It is translated as CASSYGGSSAEKLFF.

The chain couples TRBV5-1 to TRBJ1-1; the D gene is possibly TRBD1 (6 bases). Germline V gives CDR1 SGHRS, CDR2 YFSETQ. The V and J ends lost 0 bases and 8 bases respectively, with 14 bases between them. The CDR3 contains 14 residues. The CDR3 loop reads CASSLGQGISEAFF. CDR3 coding DNA: TGCGCCAGCAGCTTGGGGCAGGGGATTTCAGAAGCTTTCTTT.

The CDR3 reads CASRRDREEGTQYF. The CDR3 coding sequence is TGTGCCAGCAGACGGGACAGGGAAGAGGGGACCCAGTACTTC. The chain couples TRBV5-4 to TRBJ2-5; TRBD1 matches 9 bases. The V and J ends lost 5 bases and 7 bases, in that order; junction bases with no gene match: 9. This CDR3 region has 14 residues. Germline V gene data show CDR1 as SGHNT and CDR2 as YYREEE (reference sequence). The whole variable domain, remainder taken from reference TRBV5-4 and TRBJ2-5, is ETGVTQSPTHLIKTRGQQVTLRCSSQSGHNTVSWYQQALGQGPQFIFQYYREEENGRGNFPPRFSGLQFPNYSSELNVNALELDDSALYLCASRRDREEGTQYFGPGTRLLVL.

V and J are TRBV18 and TRBJ2-5; D could derive from TRBD1 or TRBD2 (5 bases each). The germline V and J ends were trimmed by 6 bases and 1 base, with 9 bases remaining between them. Germline lookup yields CDR1 KGHSH and CDR2 LQKENI. There are 13 residues in the CDR3. The CDR3 DNA follows: TGTGCCAGCTCTTTGGGGACCCAAGAGACCCAGTACTTC. Translation gives CASSLGTQETQYF.

The count of this clone is one. CDR3 amino acids: CASSSPGQGAYGYTF. CDR3 coding DNA: TGTGCCAGCAGTTCGCCGGGACAGGGGGCCTATGGCTACACCTTC. V is TRBV7-6 and J is TRBJ1-2; 12 nucleotides agree with TRBD1. The V gene end was trimmed by 6 bases and the J gene end by 4 bases; junction bases not matched to a gene: 6. CDR1 and CDR2 from the germline V gene are SGHVS and FNYEAQ. CDR3 size: 15 residues.

This clone came up once. CDR3: CASSSPGTSGLYEQYF. The CDR3, as DNA: TGTGCCAGCAGTTCCCCCGGGACTAGCGGCTTATACGAGCAGTACTTC. This chain connects TRBV27 to TRBJ2-7; TRBD2 aligns across 11 bases. Germline V gene data show CDR1 as MNHEY and CDR2 as SMNVEV (reference sequence). CDR3 size: 16 residues. Trimming took 4 bases from V and 4 from J; bases not matched to a gene: 9.

The chain has TRBV19 and TRBJ1-5, with 9 bases lining up with TRBD1. Germline-derived CDR1 and CDR2 are LNHDA and SQIVND (reference sequence). J gave up 1 base and V 6 bases, and 4 bases lay outside the gene matches. There are 15 residues in the CDR3. CDR3 residues: CASSQQGASNQPQHF. Written as DNA, the CDR3 is TGTGCCAGTAGCCAACAGGGGGCAAGCAATCAGCCCCAGCATTTT.

This clone has a handful of counts. The J gene is TRBJ2-7, the V gene TRBV5-1; 7 positions match TRBD1. The V and J ends lost 1 base and 2 bases, in that order; junction bases with no gene match: 6. The CDR3 consists of 15 residues. Per germline, CDR1 SGHRS and CDR2 YFSETQ. The CDR3 bases are TGCGCCAGCAGCTTGTCCGCGGACAGGCCCTACGAGCAGTACTTC. Amino acid sequence: CASSLSADRPYEQYF.

This clone appeared a single time. The V and J genes are TRBV28 and TRBJ2-7; no reliable D call. CDR1 and CDR2 (germline): MDHEN, SYDVKM. The CDR3 is 11 amino acids. Trimming pared 7 bases from V and 4 bases from J, leaving 8 bases between. The CDR3: CASTTSYEQYF. CDR3 nucleotides: TGTGCCAGCACCACCTCTTACGAGCAGTACTTC.

The gene calls are TRBV10-1 and TRBJ2-3; TRBD2 matches 12 bases. The V and J ends lost 2 bases and 3 bases, in that order; junction bases with no gene match: 6. Germline V gives CDR1 WNHNN, CDR2 SYGVQD (reference sequence). The CDR3 loop spans 17 amino acids. This CDR3 reads CASSEATSGGMTDTQYF. In DNA form, the CDR3 reads TGCGCCAGCAGTGAGGCGACTAGCGGGGGTATGACAGATACGCAGTATTTT.

The chain links TRBV6-5 to TRBJ2-2, with D possibly called TRBD1 or TRBD2 (5 bases each). V dropped 6 bases and J dropped 5 bases, with 13 bases sitting between them. From germline, CDR1 is MNHEY and CDR2 SVGAGI. This CDR3 is built from 14 residues. The CDR3 loop is CASSYTGGTGELFF. The CDR3 nucleotides are TGTGCCAGCAGCTATACAGGAGGTACCGGGGAGCTGTTTTTT.

V gene TRBV7-2 combines with J gene TRBJ2-3, with unresolved D. Between the trimmed V and J ends, which lost 5 bases and 0 bases, there was a span of 6 bases. CDR1 is SGHTA and CDR2 is FQGNSA in the germline V gene. CDR3 length equals 13 residues. CDR3 nucleotides: TGTGCCAGCAGCCTACCGAGCACAGATACGCAGTATTTT. Residues: CASSLPSTDTQYF.

The rearrangement uses TRBV9 and TRBJ2-3; 10 nucleotides match TRBD1. V was pared by 4 bases and J by 3 bases, with 5 bases of the junction left unmatched. The CDR3 has 15 amino acids. The germline V gene has CDR1 SGDLS and CDR2 YYNGEE. The CDR3 coding sequence is TGTGCCAGCAGCATTGGACAGGGGGTTACAGATACGCAGTATTTT. Translating gives CASSIGQGVTDTQYF.